One sample yielded the 15 T cell receptor beta chains listed below, sequenced in a study of shared clonotypes between healthy human individuals. The naive CD8 population came from CD45RO-negative cells selected for CCR7, without terminally differentiated effector memory CD45RA+ cells. Clones were read by immunoSEQ multiplex PCR, and TCRdb kept only the in-frame ones, dropping some. The sample has 2 million to 2.5 million clones; around 93% are singletons. The sequencing sample was made of naive CD8+ T cells from PBMCs. These receptors all stem from a man aged 18 to 30 in good health. Some clones in this sample may be carry-over from other donors' samples.

This sequence joins TRBV7-2 and TRBJ2-7; D is uncertain. Trimming shortened V by 2 bases and J by 2 bases, and 10 bases separated the two germline ends. The CDR3 sequence is 14 residues long. The germline CDR1 and CDR2 sequences are SGHTA and FQGNSA. CDR3 in amino acids: CASSLRRSPYEQYF. CDR3 DNA: TGTGCCAGCAGCTTAAGGCGGTCACCCTACGAGCAGTACTTC.

V gene TRBV27 combines with J gene TRBJ1-5, with D possibly being TRBD1 (6 bases). V was clipped by 2 bases and J by 0 bases, with 11 bases between them. The CDR3 extends over 16 amino acids. Germline lookup yields CDR1 MNHEY and CDR2 SMNVEV (reference sequence). The CDR3 sequence: CASSLGQPGSNQPQHF. The CDR3 DNA follows: TGTGCCAGCAGTTTAGGACAGCCCGGTAGCAATCAGCCCCAGCATTTT.

This clone appeared a single time. The rearrangement joins TRBV4-3 to TRBJ2-1, with D possibly TRBD2 on 5 matching bases. The CDR3 is 19 residues long. Deletions cut 4 bases from V and 9 bases from J, with 31 bases between. Germline-derived CDR1 and CDR2 are LGHNA and YSLEER. The chain's CDR3 is CASSPRETPYSGLGGEQFF. CDR3 DNA sequence: TGCGCCAGCAGCCCTCGAGAGACCCCATACAGCGGCCTCGGTGGTGAGCAGTTCTTC.

The chain carries TRBV2 and TRBJ2-3; 10 nucleotides align to TRBD2. The ends lost 7 bases at V and 7 bases at J; junction bases unmatched: 8. Germline CDR1 is SNHLY and CDR2 is FYNNEI. The length of the CDR3 is 14 residues. The CDR3 here is CASTSGRAVNTQYF. The CDR3 DNA follows: TGTGCCAGCACGAGCGGGAGGGCCGTAAATACGCAGTATTTT.

This chain connects TRBV27 to TRBJ2-7; weak D call: TRBD2 (6 bases). Looked up from germline, CDR1 is MNHEY and CDR2 is SMNVEV (reference sequence). The V end was cut by 5 bases, the J end by 2 bases, with 10 bases between. The CDR3 has 13 amino acids. In DNA, the CDR3 is TGTGCCAGCAGTCACGGGACTCCCTACGAGCAGTACTTC. Its translation: CASSHGTPYEQYF.

The chain combines TRBV5-1 with TRBJ2-1; TRBD2 agrees at 10 bases. This CDR3 contains 16 residues. Trimming removed 1 base from V and 2 bases from J; junction bases left unmatched: 3. Germline-derived CDR1 and CDR2 are SGHRS and YFSETQ. DNA of the CDR3: TGCGCCAGCAGCTTGCCTAGCGGGAGTCCCTACAATGAGCAGTTCTTC. Amino acid sequence: CASSLPSGSPYNEQFF.

This clone was seen a handful of times. Other DNA sequences from this sample encode an identical CDR3 as well. J is TRBJ2-1 and V is TRBV5-5; D perhaps matches TRBD2 (5 bases). CDR3 size: 13 residues. Trimming pared 0 bases from V and 6 bases from J, leaving 7 bases between. Germline V lookup: CDR1 SGHKS, CDR2 YYEKEE (reference sequence). The CDR3 DNA reads as TGTGCCAGCAGCTTGGCGGGAAGCAATGAGCAGTTCTTC. Protein: CASSLAGSNEQFF.

CDR3 nucleotide sequence: TGTGCCACCAGCAGAGTGGTCCCAGATACGCAGTATTTT. As protein: CATSRVVPDTQYF. The gene calls are TRBV15 and TRBJ2-3; D ambiguous. The CDR3 runs 13 residues. The V and J ends lost 1 base and 4 bases respectively, with 6 bases between them. Germline V lookup: CDR1 LNHNV, CDR2 YYDKDF (reference sequence).

This clone appeared a single time. The chain uses TRBV9 and TRBJ2-3; D is possibly TRBD1 or TRBD2 (5 bases each). The germline V gene encodes CDR1 SGDLS and CDR2 YYNGEE. The CDR3 consists of 16 residues. V lost 0 bases and J 6 bases, leaving 17 bases between the germline ends. The CDR3 coding sequence is TGTGCCAGCAGCGTAGCTTATAGGGACCGGTTGGATACGCAGTATTTT. Translation: CASSVAYRDRLDTQYF.

The gene calls are TRBV19 and TRBJ2-1, with TRBD1 matching 7 bases. Unmatched junction bases numbered 6, after V lost 5 bases and J lost 8 bases. Germline CDR1 and CDR2: LNHDA and SQIVND (reference sequence). This CDR3 has 13 amino acids. For the CDR3, the DNA is TGTGCCAGTAGTTCCCGGACAGGCGATGAGCAGTTCTTC. Its protein product is CASSSRTGDEQFF.

CDR3 in DNA: TGCGCCAGCAGCAGCAGATCGGCGACGGGAGCTTCTTACAATGAGCAGTTCTTC. Translation: CASSSRSATGASYNEQFF. The chain couples TRBV4-1 to TRBJ2-1; D possibly corresponds to TRBD2 (6 bases). CDR3 size: 18 residues. Germline CDR1 and CDR2: MGHRA and YSYEKL. The V gene lost 5 bases and the J gene lost 4 bases, with 24 bases spanning the gap.

The chain employs TRBV5-4 and TRBJ2-1, with D unresolved. Germline lookup yields CDR1 SGHNT and CDR2 YYREEE (reference sequence). V lost 4 bases and J lost 3, with 5 bases in between. This CDR3 comprises 12 residues. CDR3 region: CASSHYYNEQFF. The DNA for the CDR3 is TGTGCCAGCAGCCACTACTACAATGAGCAGTTCTTC.

The genes are TRBV29-1 and TRBJ1-3, with D hard to call. V was pared by 1 base and J by 1 base, with 14 bases between. The CDR3 consists of 16 residues. Per germline, CDR1 SQVTM and CDR2 ANQGSEA. The CDR3 DNA reads TGCAGCGTTGAAGGATGGCAGGACGCTTCTGGAAACACCATATATTTT. It encodes CSVEGWQDASGNTIYF.

The CDR3 sequence is CASSLRDRGPQTQYF. The DNA for the CDR3 is TGTGCCAGCAGCCTAAGGGACAGGGGGCCGCAGACCCAGTACTTC. This sequence joins TRBV28 and TRBJ2-5, with 12 positions matching TRBD1. This CDR3 comprises 15 residues. V lost 6 bases, J lost 6 bases, and 8 bases stayed unmatched. Germline assignment: CDR1 MDHEN and CDR2 SYDVKM.

The V and J genes are TRBV2 and TRBJ2-3, with 8 bases matching TRBD1. There are 13 residues in the CDR3. The ends lost 9 bases at V and 2 bases at J; junction bases unmatched: 4. The germline V gene encodes CDR1 SNHLY and CDR2 FYNNEI. DNA of the CDR3: TGTGCCAGAAGACAGGGGATCACAGATACGCAGTATTTT. Amino acids: CARRQGITDTQYF.